The rows below give T cell receptor beta chains drawn from one sample of a study of cytomegalovirus exposure and HLA in healthy donors. Here immunoSEQ multiplex PCR was the method, and the copy in TCRdb shows in-frame clones only, minus some. The table lists about 190,000 clones, 70% to 80% of them singletons, with roughly 1.5% in the top ten. Sequencing input: PBMCs. All receptors derive from a woman aged 45-65 years in good health and CMV-seronegative. The CDR3 runs from the conserved cysteine through the conserved F or W. Each record gives: clone size, V gene, J gene, CDR3 protein. The listing skips clone size in some rows; elsewhere it reads once, few, many or a size class.

>once|TRBV13|TRBJ1-1
CASSLGRATEAFF
>NA|TRBV6-6|TRBJ1-5
CAIQGSSNQPQHF
>NA|TRBV10-2|TRBJ1-5
CASTRGQGGQPQHF
>NA|TRBV7-2|TRBJ2-7
CASSFPGLAPSYEQYF
>NA|TRBV19|TRBJ1-1
CASSLSDRRNTEAFF
>NA|TRBV5-4|TRBJ2-7
CASSSGGGSYEQYF
>NA|TRBV7-2|TRBJ2-5
CASSPDRFAQETQYF
>NA|TRBV15|TRBJ1-1
CATSRDKGPNTEAFF
>NA|TRBV10-3|TRBJ2-5
CAIRGGAQETQYF
>NA|TRBV9|TRBJ1-2
CASSAGSYGYTF
>NA|TRBV6-5|TRBJ1-5
CASSPGGNQPQHF
>NA|TRBV6-5|TRBJ2-1
CASSSGSSYNEQFF
>NA|TRBV11-3|TRBJ2-7
CASSLGASGRYEQYF
>NA|TRBV6-1|TRBJ2-1
CASMQREGGNEQFF
>NA|TRBV29-1|TRBJ2-7
CSAFTRGEQYF
>once|TRBV7-9|TRBJ1-5
CASSLGTGGNSNQPQHF
>NA|TRBV7-2|TRBJ2-1
CASSLLAGNNEQFF
>NA|TRBV5-1|TRBJ2-7
CASSNSGVSYEQYF
>few|TRBV6-1|TRBJ1-1
CASSEAGTGSTEAFF
>once|TRBV7-3|TRBJ2-7
CASSLTPGGYEQYF
>NA|TRBV5-4|TRBJ2-3
CASSFGTSGHTDTQYF
>once|TRBV14|TRBJ1-5
CASSQGTGQPQHF
>NA|TRBV12-5|TRBJ2-1
CASGLERGLANEQFF
>NA|TRBV7-9|TRBJ1-1
CASSPPWAADVPGTEAFF
>NA|TRBV5-1|TRBJ2-7
CASSLDPTSGVAYEQYF
>NA|TRBV5-6|TRBJ1-5
CASSEQGSHQPQHF